This T cell receptor beta chain was recorded in a study of blood T cell repertoires in COVID-19. Study details: Donors in the United States, Italy and Spain gave samples during acute or convalescent COVID-19. T cells, B-cell-depleted T cells, or PBMCs supplied cDNA or gDNA.

In the original workflow: Scientists estimated how many nucleated cells there were by amplifying reference gene primers. TCRdb keeps only in-frame clones here, not all; method: immunoSEQ multiplex PCR. V, J and clone size reflect that table, while D and trimming were determined from the DNA. The data hold 120,000 or so clones, with roughly 84% observed a single time. Self-reported history from a screening survey and questionnaire set each donor's cohort. Trimming took off 0 bases at V and 5 bases at J, with 11 bases between the two ends. Germline V gene lookup returns CDR1 SGHKS and CDR2 YYEKEE (reference sequence). CDR3 length: 14 amino acids. This clone was found a few times.

This rearrangement joins TRBV5-5 to TRBJ1-2, with a tentative D call TRBD1 (6 bases). Source material: PBMCs or T cells enriched from blood (not recorded which). The TCR was taken from a woman in her 30s who had recovered from COVID-19. This CDR3 reads CASSLEQGRYGYTF. The CDR3 nucleotides are TGTGCCAGCAGCTTGGAACAGGGAAGATATGGCTACACCTTC.